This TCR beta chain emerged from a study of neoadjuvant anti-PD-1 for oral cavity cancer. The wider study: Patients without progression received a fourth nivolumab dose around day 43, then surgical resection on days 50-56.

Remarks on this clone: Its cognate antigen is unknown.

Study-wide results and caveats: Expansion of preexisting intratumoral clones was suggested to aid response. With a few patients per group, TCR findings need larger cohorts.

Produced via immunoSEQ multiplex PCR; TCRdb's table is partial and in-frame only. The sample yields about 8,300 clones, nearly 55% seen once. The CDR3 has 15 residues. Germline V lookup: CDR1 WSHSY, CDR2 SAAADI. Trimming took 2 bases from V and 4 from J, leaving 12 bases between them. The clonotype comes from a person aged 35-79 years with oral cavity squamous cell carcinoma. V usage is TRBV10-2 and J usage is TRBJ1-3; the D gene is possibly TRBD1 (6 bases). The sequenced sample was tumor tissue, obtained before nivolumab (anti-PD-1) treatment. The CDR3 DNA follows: TGCGCCAGCAGTGAGCCACAGGGTTCGGGAAACACCATATATTTT. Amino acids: CASSEPQGSGNTIYF.